Below are 7 T cell receptor beta chains sequenced from a single sample in a study of T cells after yellow fever vaccination. From the 5' RACE reads, TCRdb called clonotypes with MiXCR, one entry per CDR3 protein. The sample contains approximately 510,000 distinct CDR3 sequences, around a fifth of which appear only once. Sequencing used PBMCs, obtained around 3 weeks after the first yellow fever vaccination. Every receptor here comes from a man aged 18 to 29 who received the YFV17D yellow fever vaccine.

At least ten counts were recorded for this clonotype. The gene calls are TRBV12-3 or TRBV12-4 and TRBJ2-2; 13 bases match TRBD2. The CDR3 has 16 residues. After removal of 5 bases from V and 7 bases from J, the junction contained 7 bases not matched to a gene. The CDR3 reads CASSPTSGGAVGELFF. CDR3 nucleotides: TGTGCCAGCAGTCCCACTAGCGGGGGGGCGGTCGGGGAGCTGTTTTTT.

The chain links TRBV24-1 to TRBJ2-6, with a possible D match to TRBD2 (7 bases). Trimming shortened V by 5 bases and J by 4 bases, and 11 bases separated the two germline ends. CDR1 is KGHDR, CDR2 SFDVKD, per germline. CDR3 length: 15 residues. CDR3 sequence: CATSAGGRGANVLTF. Written as DNA, the CDR3 is TGTGCCACCAGTGCCGGGGGGCGAGGGGCCAACGTCCTGACTTTC.

This clonotype showed up just a few times. DNA for the CDR3: TGTGCCAGCAGGAATAATGGGGCGGACAAAAACATTCAGTACTTC. Residues: CASRNNGADKNIQYF. This rearrangement joins TRBV5-6 to TRBJ2-4, with a weak D call TRBD1 (5 bases). CDR3 length: 15 residues. Deletions cut 5 bases from V and 3 bases from J, with 15 bases between. Looked up from germline, CDR1 is SGHDT and CDR2 is YYEEEE. Based on the CDR3 plus reference TRBV5-6 and TRBJ2-4, the full variable domain is DAGVTQSPTHLIKTRGQQVTLRCSPKSGHDTVSWYQQALGQGPQFIFQYYEEEERQRGNFPDRFSGHQFPNYSSELNVNALLLGDSALYLCASRNNGADKNIQYFGAGTRLSVL.

Only a few counts were recorded for this clonotype. The chain uses TRBV20-1 and TRBJ2-4; D uncertain. The V end lost 3 bases, the J end lost 4 bases, and 10 bases lay between the germline ends. There are 13 residues in the CDR3. Germline loops: CDR1 DFQATT, CDR2 SNEGSKA (reference sequence). The CDR3 is CSARWQAKNIQYF. In DNA form, the CDR3 reads TGCAGTGCTAGGTGGCAGGCTAAAAACATTCAGTACTTC.

The rearrangement uses TRBV20-1 and TRBJ2-7; the match to TRBD1 covers 7 bases. Trimming removed 0 bases from V and 2 bases from J; junction bases left unmatched: 4. Germline CDR1 DFQATT, CDR2 SNEGSKA (reference sequence). The CDR3 is made up of 14 amino acids. The CDR3 DNA reads as TGCAGTGCTAGAGATAGGACAGGCGCCTACGAGCAGTACGTC. Translating gives CSARDRTGAYEQYV.

This clonotype showed up just a few times. Here the CDR3 DNA reads TGCAGCGTCACCCTCGGACAGGGAAGGTTTGGAGGCTACACCTTC. This translates into CSVTLGQGRFGGYTF. The V call is TRBV29-1, the J call TRBJ1-2, with 8 bases that match TRBD1. CDR3 size: 15 residues. CDR1 is SQVTM, CDR2 ANQGSEA, per germline. V lost 6 bases and J lost 8; bases outside the gene matches: 17.

V usage is TRBV10-3 and J usage is TRBJ1-1; 7 bases match TRBD1. V shed 6 bases, J shed 4 bases, and the junction held 11 bases outside the gene matches. The germline V gene has CDR1 ENHRY and CDR2 SYGVKD. CDR3 size: 15 residues. CDR3 protein: CAISGTLDRATEAFF. CDR3 bases: TGTGCCATCAGCGGTACTCTTGACAGGGCCACTGAAGCTTTCTTT.